The T cell receptor (beta chain) described here comes from a study of blood T cell repertoires in COVID-19 (dated by TCRdb to about 2020). As for the study more broadly: Samples from collaborators originated in the United States, Italy and Spain and spanned both the acute and convalescent phases of COVID-19. Subjects who had been exposed to COVID-19, were actively infected with it, or had recovered from it provided the deeply sampled blood TCRbeta repertoires that made up the dataset. The material from the prospective study consisted of cDNA or gDNA derived from T cells, B-cell-depleted T cells, or PBMCs. Nearly every sample came with metadata listing a de-identified subject ID, COVID-19 status, age in years and sex. The repertoires were made available in a free public database intended to serve as a resource for research on the immune response to SARS-CoV-2. The samples were drawn from two sources: the first 160 participants of the ongoing ImmuneRACE study, and over 1,000 subjects contributed by 6 global collaborators. Where available, HLA class I and class II types were taken from metadata supplied by the sample provider and were not determined by assay-based typing. Points the paper makes about the study in general: How much clinical and demographic metadata was included differed by source and by participant, and the metadata was provided uncurated.

The collaborating institutions used their own protocols to collect whole blood in K2EDTA tubes. For TCRbeta analysis, collaborator samples were shipped as frozen whole blood, as isolated PBMCs, or as DNA extracted from either sample type. The CDR1 and CDR2 encoded by the germline V gene are SGHTA and FQGNSA. The junction carries 11 bases between V and J, which are trimmed by 5 bases and 0 bases respectively. The CDR3, cysteine through phenylalanine, is 15 amino acids long. CDR3 DNA is the only sequence kept; it has 45 bases, read in frame from the first base. This clone was detected a few times. The antigen it recognizes is unknown. Base qualities are missing; no much larger clone stands one base away. TCRbeta CDR3 regions were amplified from genomic DNA by means of the immunoSEQ Assay, a bias-controlled multiplex PCR. In the source study's methods: The number of nucleated cells in each sample was estimated from the amplification of reference gene primers within the assay. Sequence reads were collapsed and filtered to measure the absolute abundance of every unique TCRbeta CDR3 rearrangement. For each sample, productive Simpson clonality was calculated as the square root of Simpson's diversity index over productive rearrangements. As stored in TCRdb, this immuneACCESS dataset retains in-frame rearrangements with V and J assigned. A fraction of the clones does not appear; measured against another copy, unresolved V genes explain less than half of the discrepancy, and the remainder lacks a known reason. V and J calls and clone size are copied from that table; D and trimming were computed from the DNA. In this sample the table shows some 240,000 clones, 82% of which occur a single time. The leading ten clones occupy roughly 12% of the sample.

The sequencing sample was made of peripheral blood. The clonotype originates from a woman aged 60-70 years with active or convalescent COVID-19. The rearranged segments are TRBV7-2 and TRBJ1-3; matching of 6 bases hints at TRBD1 as the D gene. Here is the DNA: TGTGCCAGCAGCCCAAGGGGGGGCTCTGGAAACACCATATATTTT. Its protein product is CASSPRGGSGNTIYF.